One sample yielded the 20 T cell receptor beta chains listed below, sequenced in a study of blood T cell repertoires in COVID-19. TCRdb's copy holds only in-frame clones and misses some; the assay was immunoSEQ multiplex PCR. The table records under 100,000 clones, 85% to 90% of them present only once. Input material: peripheral blood. The receptors come from a human donor in a cohort sampled during active COVID-19.

The count of this clone is one. The chain joins TRBV27 to TRBJ2-3; 10 nucleotides line up with TRBD2. CDR3 length: 16 residues. The germline V gene encodes CDR1 MNHEY and CDR2 SMNVEV (reference sequence). V gave up 5 bases and J gave up 5 bases; unmatched junction bases: 10. The CDR3 loop is CASSPKAGGPGDTQYF. The CDR3 DNA is TGTGCCAGCAGTCCGAAAGCGGGAGGGCCGGGAGATACGCAGTATTTT.

The rearrangement joins TRBV30 to TRBJ1-1, with a weak D call TRBD1 (5 bases). Trimming took 5 bases from V and 5 from J, leaving 9 bases between them. Germline values: CDR1 GTSNPN, CDR2 SVGIG (reference sequence). The CDR3 runs 11 residues. This CDR3 is CAWAGGTEAFF. The DNA for the CDR3 is TGTGCCTGGGCGGGGGGGACTGAAGCTTTCTTT.

The chain combines TRBV5-1 with TRBJ1-1; D gene unclear. This CDR3 is 15 amino acids long. Trimming shortened V by 5 bases and J by 1 base, and 15 bases separated the two germline ends. From germline, CDR1 is SGHRS and CDR2 YFSETQ. The CDR3 protein is CASSRSSTGNTEAFF. CDR3 bases: TGCGCCAGCAGTAGGAGCAGTACGGGGAACACTGAAGCTTTCTTT.

The V gene is TRBV7-9, the J gene TRBJ2-2; TRBD2 aligns across 7 bases. The CDR3 has 15 amino acids. In germline, CDR1 is SEHNR, CDR2 FQNEAQ (reference sequence). J lost 11 bases, V lost 5 bases, and 14 bases had no gene match. The CDR3 region is CASSVTAGDERELFF. The CDR3 DNA reads as TGTGCCAGCAGCGTTACGGCGGGGGACGAGCGCGAGCTGTTTTTT.

This chain links TRBV19 with TRBJ2-1; no clear D gene. The germline V gene encodes CDR1 LNHDA and CDR2 SQIVND (reference sequence). The CDR3 consists of 15 residues. The V and J ends lost 3 bases and 9 bases respectively, with 18 bases between them. In DNA, the CDR3 is TGTGCCAGTAGTATCACGGGTCCAACCATAGGTGAGCAGTTCTTC. Translation: CASSITGPTIGEQFF.

The gene calls are TRBV2 and TRBJ1-6; the match to TRBD1 covers 7 bases. Germline loops: CDR1 SNHLY, CDR2 FYNNEI. V dropped 5 bases and J dropped 9; count of bases not matched to a gene: 10. CDR3 size: 15 residues. The CDR3 region has the DNA TGTGCCAGCAGTAAAGAGACAGGGATTGGTTCACCCCTCCACTTT. Amino acids: CASSKETGIGSPLHF.

The chain carries TRBV12-3 or TRBV12-4 and TRBJ2-2; the match to TRBD2 covers 7 bases. Germline trimming cut 7 bases from V and 3 bases from J; bases unmatched to any gene: 2. CDR3 length equals 13 residues. The CDR3 sequence: CASTRGDTGELFF. In DNA form, the CDR3 reads TGTGCCAGCACCCGGGGGGACACCGGGGAGCTGTTTTTT.

In this sample, this clone turned up a few times. The V gene is TRBV28, the J gene TRBJ2-7; no reliable D call. Trimming removed 3 bases at V and 4 bases at J, with 13 bases between. The CDR3 runs to 14 residues. Germline V gene data show CDR1 as MDHEN and CDR2 as SYDVKM. In nucleotides, the CDR3 is TGTGCCAGCAGTTTTGCGTTCTTTCGGTACGAGCAGTACTTC. Residues: CASSFAFFRYEQYF.

DNA of the CDR3: TGTGCCAGCAGCTCGGGACAGGGGGCAAGAGAGACCCAGTACTTC. It specifies CASSSGQGARETQYF. The V call is TRBV5-4, the J call TRBJ2-5; TRBD1 aligns across 12 bases. V lost 3 bases to trimming and J lost 4 bases; unmatched junction nucleotides: 4. CDR1 and CDR2 from the germline V gene are SGHNT and YYREEE (reference sequence). The CDR3 has 15 residues.

CDR3 nucleotides: TGTGCCAGTACTAACAGGGTCCCTGAAGCTTTCTTT. Translating gives CASTNRVPEAFF. The chain employs TRBV19 and TRBJ1-1, with D possibly matching TRBD1 (6 bases). V was clipped by 7 bases and J by 6 bases, with 12 bases between them. The CDR3 contains 12 residues. The V gene's germline CDR1 is LNHDA and CDR2 SQIVND (reference sequence).

This chain joins TRBV7-2 and TRBJ2-1; D is unresolved. Between the trimmed V and J ends, which lost 1 base and 0 bases, there was a span of 7 bases. Germline V CDR1 and CDR2: SGHTA, FQGNSA. The CDR3 length is 15 residues. The DNA of the CDR3 is TGTGCCAGCAGCTTAGATTTTAGCTCCTACAATGAGCAGTTCTTC. Residues: CASSLDFSSYNEQFF.

The chain couples TRBV5-1 to TRBJ2-5; D possibly corresponds to TRBD2 (5 bases). Deletions cut 6 bases from V and 5 bases from J, with 11 bases between. The CDR3 totals 12 residues. Germline lookup yields CDR1 SGHRS and CDR2 YFSETQ. The CDR3 is CASTGPGETQYF. The CDR3 DNA sequence: TGCGCCAGCACCGGGCCGGGGGAGACCCAGTACTTC. The variable domain in full, completed from reference TRBV5-1 and TRBJ2-5, reads KAGVTQTPRYLIKTRGQQVTLSCSPISGHRSVSWYQQTPGQGLQFLFEYFSETQRNKGNFPGRFSGRQFSNSRSEMNVSTLELGDSALYLCASTGPGETQYFGPGTRLLVL.

V and J are TRBV24-1 and TRBJ2-1, with TRBD1 matching 11 bases. Trimming at V came to 5 bases and at J to 8 bases, leaving 4 bases not matched to a gene. Looked up from germline, CDR1 is KGHDR and CDR2 is SFDVKD. The CDR3 length is 14 residues. The CDR3 protein is CATSAPGQGDEQFF. The CDR3 nucleotides are TGTGCCACCAGTGCTCCGGGACAGGGGGATGAGCAGTTCTTC.

The chain uses TRBV7-3 and TRBJ2-1; TRBD2 matches 7 bases. This CDR3 spans 14 amino acids. Trimming at V came to 0 bases and at J to 8 bases, leaving 4 bases not matched to a gene. Germline CDR1 SGHTA, CDR2 FQGTGA. The CDR3 reads CASSLTGLDYEQFF. The CDR3 nucleotides are TGTGCCAGCAGCTTAACTGGACTAGATTATGAGCAGTTCTTC.

The chain joins TRBV4-1 to TRBJ2-5, with 10 bases aligning to TRBD1. The CDR3 spans 14 residues. V dropped 1 base and J dropped 4; count of bases not matched to a gene: 0. Germline values: CDR1 MGHRA, CDR2 YSYEKL. DNA for the CDR3: TGCGCCAGCAGCCAAGGGGACAGGGGAGAGACCCAGTACTTC. Amino acids: CASSQGDRGETQYF.

This chain joins TRBV19 and TRBJ2-7, with 8 nucleotides matching TRBD1. This CDR3 has 13 residues. J lost 6 bases, V lost 7 bases, and 8 bases had no gene match. Germline CDR1 LNHDA, CDR2 SQIVND (reference sequence). Written as DNA, the CDR3 is TGTGCCAGTACCAACGACAGGGGCGGCGAGCAGTACTTC. Translation gives CASTNDRGGEQYF.

This clone has just a few counts. The rearrangement links TRBV18 to TRBJ2-3, with D tentatively TRBD2 (5 bases). V lost 6 bases and J lost 0, with 16 bases in between. The CDR3 totals 16 residues. Germline V lookup: CDR1 KGHSH, CDR2 LQKENI. Here the CDR3 DNA reads TGTGCCAGCTCCTCCCTGCGGGCGGGTAGCACAGATACGCAGTATTTT. Amino acids: CASSSLRAGSTDTQYF.

The gene calls are TRBV6-1 and TRBJ1-1; 8 bases line up with TRBD1. From germline, CDR1 is MNHNS and CDR2 SASEGT. The CDR3 length is 14 residues. V lost 3 bases, J lost 6 bases, and 6 bases stayed unmatched. CDR3 region: CASSDIQGASEAFF. DNA of the CDR3: TGTGCCAGCAGTGACATTCAGGGGGCCTCTGAAGCTTTCTTT.

J is TRBJ2-7 and V is TRBV7-6, with TRBD2 identical over 11 bases. CDR1 is SGHVS, CDR2 FNYEAQ, per germline. V dropped 3 bases and J dropped 3; count of bases not matched to a gene: 7. The CDR3 has 16 residues. CDR3 sequence (DNA): TGTGCCAGCAGCTTCGTAGCGGGAGGGCCCCTCTACGAGCAGTACTTC. Encoded protein: CASSFVAGGPLYEQYF. Variable domain in full (rest from reference TRBV7-6 and TRBJ2-7): GAGVSQSPRYKVTKRGQDVALRCDPISGHVSLYWYRQALGQGPEFLTYFNYEAQQDKSGLPNDRFSAERPEGSISTLTIQRTEQRDSAMYRCASSFVAGGPLYEQYFGPGTRLTVT.

For the CDR3, the DNA is TGTGCCAGCAGCCTTGGAGGGGGGGCCCCGTCTAACTATGGCTACACCTTC. Translated, it gives CASSLGGGAPSNYGYTF. The chain carries TRBV9 and TRBJ1-2, with a weak D call TRBD1 (6 bases). Germline CDR1 SGDLS, CDR2 YYNGEE. V was shortened by 4 bases and J by 0 bases, with 19 bases between the two germline ends. The CDR3 contains 17 residues.